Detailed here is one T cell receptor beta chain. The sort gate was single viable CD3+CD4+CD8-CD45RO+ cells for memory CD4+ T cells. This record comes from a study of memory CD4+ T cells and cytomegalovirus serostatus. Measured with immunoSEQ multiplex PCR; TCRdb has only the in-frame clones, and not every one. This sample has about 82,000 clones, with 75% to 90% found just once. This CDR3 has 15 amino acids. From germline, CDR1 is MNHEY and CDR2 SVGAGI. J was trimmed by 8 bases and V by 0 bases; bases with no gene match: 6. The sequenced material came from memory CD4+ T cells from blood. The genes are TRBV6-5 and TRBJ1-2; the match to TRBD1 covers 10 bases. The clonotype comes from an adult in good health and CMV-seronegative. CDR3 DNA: TGTGCCAGCAGTTACTCGCGACAGGGGGCCTGGGGCTACACCTTC. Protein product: CASSYSRQGAWGYTF.